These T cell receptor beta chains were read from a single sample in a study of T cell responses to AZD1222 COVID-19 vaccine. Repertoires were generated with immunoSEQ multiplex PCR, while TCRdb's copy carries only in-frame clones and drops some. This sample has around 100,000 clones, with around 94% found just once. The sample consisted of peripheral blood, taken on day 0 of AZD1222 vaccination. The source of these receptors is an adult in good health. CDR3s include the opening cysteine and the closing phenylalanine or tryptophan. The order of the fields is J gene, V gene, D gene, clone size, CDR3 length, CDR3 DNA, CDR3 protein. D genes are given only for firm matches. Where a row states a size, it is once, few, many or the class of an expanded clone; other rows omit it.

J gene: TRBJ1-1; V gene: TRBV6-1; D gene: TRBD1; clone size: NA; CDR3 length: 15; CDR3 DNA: TGTGCCAGCAGTGAACCGGGACAGGGAAAAACTGAAGCTTTCTTT; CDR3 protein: CASSEPGQGKTEAFF
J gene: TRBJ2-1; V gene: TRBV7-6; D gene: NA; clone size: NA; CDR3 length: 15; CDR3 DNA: TGTGCCAGCAGCTTAGTTGCTGGATCCTACAATGAGCAGTTCTTC; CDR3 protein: CASSLVAGSYNEQFF
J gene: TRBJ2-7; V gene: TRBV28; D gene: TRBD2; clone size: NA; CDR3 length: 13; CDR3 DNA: TGTGCCAGCAGGCTCATCAGGGAGGGCGAGCAGTACTTC; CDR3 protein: CASRLIREGEQYF
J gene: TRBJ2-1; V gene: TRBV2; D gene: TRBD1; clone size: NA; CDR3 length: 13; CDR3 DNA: TGTGCCAGCGTACAGGGGAAGGGGAATGAGCAGTTCTTC; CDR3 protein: CASVQGKGNEQFF
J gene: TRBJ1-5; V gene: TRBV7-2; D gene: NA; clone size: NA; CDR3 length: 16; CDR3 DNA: TGTGCCACGGGAGCGGGTCCTCCAGGCCCCAATCAGCCCCAGCATTTT; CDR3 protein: CATGAGPPGPNQPQHF
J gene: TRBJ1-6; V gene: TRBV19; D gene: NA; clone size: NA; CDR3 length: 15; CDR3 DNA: TGTGCCATCTACCTGACTGATCCTTATAATTCACCCCTCCACTTT; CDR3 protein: CAIYLTDPYNSPLHF
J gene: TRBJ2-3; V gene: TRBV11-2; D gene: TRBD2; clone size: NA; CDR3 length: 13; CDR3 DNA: TGTGCCGAAAGGCGGGGGGGCCCAGATACGCAGTATTTT; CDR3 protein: CAERRGGPDTQYF
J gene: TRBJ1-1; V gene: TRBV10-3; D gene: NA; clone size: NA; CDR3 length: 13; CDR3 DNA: TGTGCCATCAGTCCCTACCCGGACACTGAAGCTTTCTTT; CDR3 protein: CAISPYPDTEAFF
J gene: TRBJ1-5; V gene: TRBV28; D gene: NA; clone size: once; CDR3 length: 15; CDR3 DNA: TGTGCCAGCAGTTTCTCTACCACGAGCAATCAGCCCCAGCATTTT; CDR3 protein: CASSFSTTSNQPQHF
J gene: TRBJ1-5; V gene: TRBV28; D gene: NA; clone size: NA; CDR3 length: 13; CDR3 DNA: TGTGCCAGCAGTTTAGGCCCCGATCAGCCCCAGCATTTT; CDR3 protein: CASSLGPDQPQHF
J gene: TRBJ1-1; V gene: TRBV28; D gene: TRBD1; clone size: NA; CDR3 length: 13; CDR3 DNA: TGTGCCAGCACCCCGGACAGGGTCGGGTTCGCTTTCTTT; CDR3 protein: CASTPDRVGFAFF
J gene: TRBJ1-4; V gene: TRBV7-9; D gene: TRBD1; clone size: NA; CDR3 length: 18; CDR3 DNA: TGTGCCAGCAGCTTAAAAACTCGGTGGGACAGGAGAGATGAAAAACTGTTTTTT; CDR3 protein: CASSLKTRWDRRDEKLFF
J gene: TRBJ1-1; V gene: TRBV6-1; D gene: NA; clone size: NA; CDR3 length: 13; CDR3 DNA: TGTGCCAGCAGTGAGACGGAGAACACTGAAGCTTTCTTT; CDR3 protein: CASSETENTEAFF
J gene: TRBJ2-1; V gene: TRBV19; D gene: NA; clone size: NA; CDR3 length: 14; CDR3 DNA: TGTGCCAGTAGTGGCGGGGTCTCCTACAATGAGCAGTTCTTC; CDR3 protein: CASSGGVSYNEQFF
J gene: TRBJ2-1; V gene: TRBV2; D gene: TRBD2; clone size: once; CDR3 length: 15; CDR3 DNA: TGTGCCAGCAGTGACCTAGCGGGGGGGCCTCGTGAGCAGTTCTTC; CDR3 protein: CASSDLAGGPREQFF
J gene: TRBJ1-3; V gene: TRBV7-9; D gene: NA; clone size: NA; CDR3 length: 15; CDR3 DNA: TGTGCCAGCAGCCGGAGTGGGATAACTGGAAACACCATATATTTT; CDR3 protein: CASSRSGITGNTIYF
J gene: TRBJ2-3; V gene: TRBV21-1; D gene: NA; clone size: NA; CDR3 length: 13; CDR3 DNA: TGTGCCAGCAGCCGACTAGCGGGGGGTGCGCAGTATTTT; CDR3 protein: CASSRLAGGAQYF
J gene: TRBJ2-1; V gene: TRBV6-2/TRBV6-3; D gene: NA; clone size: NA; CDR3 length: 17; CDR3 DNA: TGTGCCAGCAGTTACAGTCAGGGACATTACCTTCGACCGGAGCAGTTCTTC; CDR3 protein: CASSYSQGHYLRPEQFF
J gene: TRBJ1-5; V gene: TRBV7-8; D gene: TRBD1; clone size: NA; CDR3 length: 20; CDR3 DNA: TGTGCCAGCAGCTTAGAATGGTGGACAGGGGGCGCCTGGAGCAATCAGCCCCAGCATTTT; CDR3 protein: CASSLEWWTGGAWSNQPQHF
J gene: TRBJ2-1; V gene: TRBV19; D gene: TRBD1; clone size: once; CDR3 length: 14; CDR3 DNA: TGTGCCAGTGGACAGGGAAACTCCTACAATGAGCAGTTCTTC; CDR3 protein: CASGQGNSYNEQFF
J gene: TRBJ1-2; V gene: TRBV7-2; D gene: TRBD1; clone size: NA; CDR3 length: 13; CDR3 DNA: TGTGCCAGCAGCTCGGGACAGGGGTATGGCTACACCTTC; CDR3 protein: CASSSGQGYGYTF
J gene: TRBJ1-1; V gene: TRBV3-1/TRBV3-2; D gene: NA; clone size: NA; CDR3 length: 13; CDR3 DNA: TGTGCCAGCAGCCAAGACTACAGGGTTGAAGCTTTCTTT; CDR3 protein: CASSQDYRVEAFF
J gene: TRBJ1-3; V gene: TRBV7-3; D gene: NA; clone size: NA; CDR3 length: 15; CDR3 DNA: TGTGCCAGCAGCTTAACCGGGAGTCCCGGAAACACCATATATTTT; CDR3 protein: CASSLTGSPGNTIYF
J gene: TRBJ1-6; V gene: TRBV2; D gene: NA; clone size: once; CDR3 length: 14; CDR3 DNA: TGTGCCAGCAAGATGAGCTCCTATAATTCACCCCTCCACTTT; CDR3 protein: CASKMSSYNSPLHF
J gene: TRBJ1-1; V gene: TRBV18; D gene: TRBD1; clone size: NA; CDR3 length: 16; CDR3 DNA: TGTGCCAGCTCACCAGACATTACAGGGGAGAACACTGAAGCTTTCTTT; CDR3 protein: CASSPDITGENTEAFF
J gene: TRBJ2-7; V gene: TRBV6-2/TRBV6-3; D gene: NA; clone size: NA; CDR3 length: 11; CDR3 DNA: TGTGCCAGCAGCAACGGCTACGAGCAGTACTTC; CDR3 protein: CASSNGYEQYF
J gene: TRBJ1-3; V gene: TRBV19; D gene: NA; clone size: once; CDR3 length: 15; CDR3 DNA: TGTGCCAGTAGTAAAACCGGGGTCTCTGGAAACACCATATATTTT; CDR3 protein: CASSKTGVSGNTIYF
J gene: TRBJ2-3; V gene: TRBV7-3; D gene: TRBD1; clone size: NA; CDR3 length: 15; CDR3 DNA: TGTGCCAGCAGCTCAGGACAGGGTAGCACAGATACGCAGTATTTT; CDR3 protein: CASSSGQGSTDTQYF
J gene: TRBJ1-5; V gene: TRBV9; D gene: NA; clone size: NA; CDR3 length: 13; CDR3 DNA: TGTGCCAGCAGCCGATTCGGGGGCGAGCCCCAGCATTTT; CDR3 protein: CASSRFGGEPQHF
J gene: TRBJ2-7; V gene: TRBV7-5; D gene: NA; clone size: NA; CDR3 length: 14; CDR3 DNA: TGTGCCAGAAGCTTAGGGTTTTGGGGGTACGAGCAGTACTTC; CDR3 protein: CARSLGFWGYEQYF
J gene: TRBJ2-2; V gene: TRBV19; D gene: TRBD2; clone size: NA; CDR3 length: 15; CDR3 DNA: TGTGCCAGTACGTTCGGGAGGGCGAACACCGGGGAGCTGTTTTTT; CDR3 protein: CASTFGRANTGELFF
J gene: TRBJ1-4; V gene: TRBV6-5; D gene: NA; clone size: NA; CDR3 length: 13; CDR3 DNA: TGTGCCAGCAGTTACAGGGGTAGTGAAAAACTGTTTTTT; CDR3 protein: CASSYRGSEKLFF